This is a list of T cell receptor beta chains from one sample in a study of blood T cell repertoires in COVID-19. The protocol was immunoSEQ multiplex PCR, while the TCRdb copy is restricted to in-frame clones and leaves out a portion. The sample includes more than 100,000 clones, 84% of them seen just once. Sequencing used peripheral blood. The origin of the receptors is a man aged 60 to 69 with acute or convalescent COVID-19. Both conserved end residues are trimmed from each CDR3.

V gene	J gene	CDR3 protein
TRBV19	TRBJ1-2	ASSLTGTGSYGYT
TRBV30	TRBJ1-5	AWSTGQGSNQPQH
TRBV14	TRBJ2-6	ASSRIAGSGANVLT
TRBV5-1	TRBJ2-3	ASRQSSTDTQY
TRBV9	TRBJ2-1	ASSRAGGPTNEQF
TRBV6-6	TRBJ1-1	ASSYGPLFSTEAF
TRBV15	TRBJ2-3	ATSPLAGTDTQY
TRBV5-6	TRBJ2-2	ASSLGQNTGELF
TRBV9	TRBJ1-5	ASSFAGTGSDQPQH
TRBV27	TRBJ1-1	ASSLRAGEAF
TRBV6-1	TRBJ1-2	ASSSGTGGNYGYT
TRBV5-6	TRBJ1-3	ASSTGGGNTIY
TRBV24-1	TRBJ2-6	ATSDRRVEGANVLT
TRBV24-1	TRBJ2-7	ATSDHGQLSEQY
TRBV5-1	TRBJ1-1	ASSLAGTGKNTEAF
TRBV6-6	TRBJ1-2	ATAGTGFNYGYT
TRBV6-2/TRBV6-3	TRBJ2-2	ASSTQGAKTGELF
TRBV5-1	TRBJ1-4	ASSLYRQGAGIPNEKLF
TRBV6-5	TRBJ2-1	ASFFSGTYNEQF
TRBV10-3	TRBJ1-5	AISSDSYSNQPQH
TRBV4-1	TRBJ2-5	ASSQTGTSGRAGETQY
TRBV4-1	TRBJ1-2	ASSQSVGAHRGTDRYGYT
TRBV7-3	TRBJ2-3	ASSIAGGSTDTQY
TRBV9	TRBJ2-1	ASSVVGLAMNEQF
TRBV5-1	TRBJ1-1	ASSSGRDTEAF
TRBV9	TRBJ2-3	ASSVAVGGTDTQY
TRBV3-1/TRBV3-2	TRBJ2-5	ASSQGPTQTQY
TRBV2	TRBJ1-6	ASKREDDSPLH
TRBV19	TRBJ1-4	ASTGMANEKLF
TRBV20-1	TRBJ1-1	SAAMYTEAF
TRBV6-5	TRBJ1-6	ASYERDRVYSPLH
TRBV5-1	TRBJ1-2	ASSKGGAANYGYT
TRBV7-6	TRBJ2-2	ASSLRLAGEMNTGELF
TRBV5-1	TRBJ2-2	ASSGWTGASGELF
TRBV29-1	TRBJ2-2	SVVTSGRFGELF
TRBV3-1/TRBV3-2	TRBJ1-2	ASSPLNVNNYGYT
TRBV10-3	TRBJ1-1	ATSDRASEAF
TRBV6-4	TRBJ2-1	ASSLRDWWGF
TRBV4-1	TRBJ2-5	ASSQQGPGTQY
TRBV10-3	TRBJ2-7	AISEMGRGTYEQY
TRBV19	TRBJ2-1	ASSIGGEQF
TRBV3-1/TRBV3-2	TRBJ1-1	ASSRTDNTEAF
TRBV3-1/TRBV3-2	TRBJ1-5	ASSQGGQGRQPQH
TRBV29-1	TRBJ1-1	SGGTGGGGTEAF
TRBV18	TRBJ2-7	ASSPGLSSYEQY